Listed here are 14 T cell receptor beta chains from one sample, sequenced in a study of cytomegalovirus exposure and HLA in healthy donors. Use of 60 Vbeta and 13 Jbeta primers characterized the PCR. Clones were read by immunoSEQ multiplex PCR, and TCRdb kept only the in-frame ones, dropping some. The sample holds approximately 140,000 clones, just over 70% seen once. The sequenced material came from PBMCs. Source of these receptors: an older woman in good health and CMV-seropositive.

J is TRBJ1-6 and V is TRBV15; perhaps TRBD1 as D (5 bases). The length of the CDR3 is 18 residues. CDR1 LNHNV and CDR2 YYDKDF come from the germline V gene (reference sequence). With 4 bases removed from V and 5 bases from J, the gap between germline ends came to 21 bases. The CDR3 nucleotides are TGTGCCACCAGCACCATCTGGGACTCCAAGCCCCATAATTCACCCCTCCACTTT. Translating gives CATSTIWDSKPHNSPLHF.

The chain recombines TRBV10-1 with TRBJ2-1; 12 bases map to TRBD2. Germline assignment: CDR1 WNHNN and CDR2 SYGVQD (reference sequence). V was pared by 3 bases and J by 8 bases, with 5 bases of the junction left unmatched. The length of the CDR3 is 15 residues. The CDR3 DNA follows: TGCGCCAGCAGTGATCCTAGCGGGGGGGCTTATGAGCAGTTCTTC. This sequence encodes CASSDPSGGAYEQFF.

There are a few counts of this clone. The rearrangement links TRBV21-1 to TRBJ1-5; TRBD1 was called by the table and not checked on the DNA. TRBV21-1 is labeled a pseudogene. The CDR3 is made up of 17 amino acids. CDR3: CASSNGRGPRSNQPQHF. Here the CDR3 DNA reads TGTGCCAGCAGCAATGGCAGGGGGCCGAGGAGCAATCAGCCCCAGCATTTT.

V gene TRBV11-2 combines with J gene TRBJ1-3, with a tentative D call TRBD1 (6 bases). This CDR3 comprises 17 residues. V lost 0 bases and J lost 3, with 15 bases in between. The germline CDR1 and CDR2 sequences are SGHAT and FQNNGV. CDR3 DNA: TGTGCCAGCAGCTTAGAAGTCACAGGGTCGTTTGGAAACACCATATATTTT. The encoded protein is CASSLEVTGSFGNTIYF.

The CDR3 bases are TGCAGTGCTTTTGGCTCAGGGGGCTACACCTTC. Its protein is CSAFGSGGYTF. The chain employs TRBV20-1 and TRBJ1-2, with a weak D call TRBD1 (5 bases). The V end was cut by 5 bases, the J end by 8 bases, with 12 bases between. The V gene's germline CDR1 is DFQATT and CDR2 SNEGSKA (reference sequence). The CDR3 covers 11 residues.

On this clone itself: Within the sample, other DNA sequences also encode this same CDR3. The chain uses TRBV5-1 and TRBJ1-2; D is possibly TRBD1 (5 bases). With 0 bases removed from V and 3 bases from J, the gap between germline ends came to 9 bases. This CDR3 comprises 14 residues. Germline V gives CDR1 SGHRS, CDR2 YFSETQ. CDR3 bases: TGCGCCAGCAGCTTGGCCGGGGGAGACTATGGCTACACCTTC. Protein sequence: CASSLAGGDYGYTF.

This clone turned up a few times. V usage is TRBV7-9 and J usage is TRBJ1-4, with TRBD1 as a possible D gene (6 bases). Trimming removed 1 base from V and 16 bases from J, with 10 bases in between. CDR1 SEHNR and CDR2 FQNEAQ come from the germline V gene (reference sequence). This CDR3 spans 11 amino acids. CDR3 sequence: CASSLGQVQFF. The CDR3 DNA sequence: TGTGCCAGCAGCTTAGGACAGGTCCAGTTTTTT.

J is TRBJ2-5 and V is TRBV9, with 8 bases identical to TRBD1. This CDR3 contains 14 residues. Germline CDR1 reads SGDLS; CDR2 reads YYNGEE. After removal of 3 bases from V and 5 bases from J, the junction contained 6 bases not matched to a gene. DNA of the CDR3: TGTGCCAGCAGCGCAGGACAGGGAAGGGAGACCCAGTACTTC. Translating gives CASSAGQGRETQYF.

The chain recombines TRBV10-3 with TRBJ1-6, with TRBD1 as a possible D gene (6 bases). The V end lost 6 bases, the J end lost 9 bases, and 15 bases lay between the germline ends. This CDR3 contains 14 residues. Germline V lookup: CDR1 ENHRY, CDR2 SYGVKD. DNA of the CDR3: TGTGCCATCAGCCTACTCCAAGGGGGTTCACCCCTCCACTTT. It yields the protein CAISLLQGGSPLHF.

This clone was seen a single time. The chain recombines TRBV6-5 with TRBJ1-3, with D perhaps TRBD1 (5 bases). The CDR3 totals 14 residues. Between the trimmed V and J ends, which lost 3 bases and 2 bases, there was a span of 8 bases. Germline assignment: CDR1 MNHEY and CDR2 SVGAGI. CDR3 DNA: TGTGCCAGCAGTTATGGGGGGACTGGAAACACCATATATTTT. It is translated as CASSYGGTGNTIYF.

The V gene is TRBV5-1, the J gene TRBJ1-1; TRBD1 might be the D (5 bases). The germline V gene encodes CDR1 SGHRS and CDR2 YFSETQ. CDR3 length: 14 residues. The ends were cut back, 4 bases at V and 4 bases at J, with 14 bases in the middle. The CDR3 protein is CASSGTVRGTEAFF. Here the CDR3 DNA reads TGCGCCAGCAGCGGAACAGTAAGGGGCACTGAAGCTTTCTTT.

The chain carries TRBV9 and TRBJ2-1, with TRBD1 identical over 11 bases. The CDR3 is made up of 16 amino acids. Germline V gives CDR1 SGDLS, CDR2 YYNGEE. The J segment lost 7 bases and the V segment lost 4 bases, leaving 10 bases of the junction unmatched. The CDR3 nucleotides read TGTGCCAGCAGCCTAGGTATCGGGACAGGGGGAAATGAGCAGTTCTTC. Translated: CASSLGIGTGGNEQFF.

The chain combines TRBV5-4 with TRBJ2-5, with TRBD1 identical over 11 bases. The DNA matches TRBJ2-7 better at its end, which makes the J call doubtful. The CDR3 is 15 residues long. Germline V gene sequence: CDR1 SGHNT, CDR2 YYREEE (reference sequence). The CDR3 sequence: CASSVGTGGIYEQYF. The DNA of the CDR3 is TGTGCCAGCAGCGTCGGGACAGGGGGAATCTACGAGCAGTACTTC.

This sequence joins TRBV2 and TRBJ2-7; 8 bases align to TRBD2. This CDR3 has 15 amino acids. The ends lost 2 bases at V and 6 bases at J; junction bases unmatched: 9. Germline CDR1 is SNHLY and CDR2 is FYNNEI. DNA of the CDR3: TGTGCCAGCAGTGAAAGAAGGCGGGGGGAAGTCGAGCAGTACTTC. Translated, it gives CASSERRRGEVEQYF.